The rows below give T cell receptor beta chains drawn from one sample of a study. TCRdb re-called the RT-PCR reads with MiXCR, one entry per CDR3 protein. The sample carries approximately 720,000 distinct CDR3 sequences, over 12% recorded once. Input material: memory CD4+ T cells from blood. The receptor source for this set is a female donor in good health, serving as a healthy control. CDR3s include the opening cysteine and the closing phenylalanine or tryptophan. D genes are given only for firm matches. The listing skips clone size in some rows; elsewhere it reads once, few, many or a size class.

d_call	v_call	j_call	clone_size	cdr3_aa	cdr3_nt
NA	TRBV15	TRBJ1-5	NA	CATSRDWQPQHF	TGTGCCACCAGCAGAGATTGGCAGCCCCAGCATTTT
NA	TRBV9	TRBJ2-6	NA	CASSPWEGSAGANVLTF	TGTGCCAGCAGCCCTTGGGAAGGTTCGGCTGGGGCCAACGTCCTGACTTTC
NA	TRBV5-1	TRBJ2-3	many	CASSSGNAHTQYF	TGCGCCAGCAGTTCAGGGAATGCACATACGCAGTATTTT
TRBD1	TRBV5-1	TRBJ1-1	few	CASRSEGATTEAFF	TGCGCCAGCAGGTCCGAGGGGGCCACCACTGAAGCTTTCTTT
TRBD2	TRBV20-1	TRBJ2-1	many	CSASGGGYNEQFF	TGCAGTGCTAGCGGGGGGGGATACAATGAGCAGTTCTTC
NA	TRBV20-1	TRBJ1-3	NA	CSASGRGGSNTIYF	TGCAGTGCTTCCGGGAGAGGAGGGTCCAACACCATATATTTT
NA	TRBV12-3/TRBV12-4	TRBJ1-2	few	CASCPAGLHYGYTF	TGTGCCAGCTGCCCGGCGGGCCTCCATTATGGCTACACCTTC
NA	TRBV20-1	TRBJ2-6	NA	CSATGIGANVLTF	TGCAGTGCTACAGGGATTGGGGCCAACGTCCTGACTTTC
TRBD1	TRBV18	TRBJ2-2	NA	CATRQGTNTGELFF	TGTGCCACCCGACAGGGAACGAACACCGGGGAGCTGTTTTTT
TRBD2	TRBV20-1	TRBJ2-1	many	CSAPGGSSYNEQFF	TGCAGTGCCCCCGGCGGGAGCTCCTACAATGAGCAGTTCTTC
NA	TRBV3-1	TRBJ1-1	few	CASSPYAGMNTEAFF	TGTGCCAGCAGCCCTTATGCAGGGATGAACACTGAAGCTTTCTTT
NA	TRBV7-2	TRBJ2-1	few	CASSGGPGRSYNEQFF	TGTGCCAGCAGCGGCGGGCCGGGACGCTCCTACAATGAGCAGTTCTTC
NA	TRBV29-1	TRBJ1-1	many	CSVARAGIEAFF	TGCAGCGTTGCAAGGGCTGGGATTGAAGCTTTCTTT
NA	TRBV15	TRBJ2-2	many	CATSRDLTEGELFF	TGTGCCACCAGCAGAGATCTGACCGAGGGGGAGCTGTTTTTT
NA	TRBV18	TRBJ2-3	few	CASSPGNTQYF	TGTGCCAGCTCACCAGGGAATACGCAGTATTTT
NA	TRBV20-1	TRBJ1-1	few	CSGSMNTEAFF	TGCAGTGGATCGATGAACACTGAAGCTTTCTTT
TRBD2	TRBV20-1	TRBJ2-3	NA	CSARVTSGGSTDTQYF	TGCAGTGCTAGGGTAACTAGCGGGGGAAGCACAGATACGCAGTATTTT
NA	TRBV12-3/TRBV12-4	TRBJ1-1	once	CASSLEGGVPEAFF	TGTGCCAGCAGTCTAGAAGGAGGGGTCCCTGAAGCTTTCTTT
NA	TRBV10-3	TRBJ1-1	NA	CAIGGFNHTEAFF	TGTGCCATCGGGGGCTTTAATCACACTGAAGCTTTCTTT
TRBD1	TRBV28	TRBJ1-2	few	CASSNAWQGANKEDGYTF	TGTGCCAGCTCCAACGCGTGGCAGGGGGCGAATAAGGAGGATGGCTACACCTTC
NA	TRBV5-4	TRBJ2-1	few	CASSWGSGQEQFF	TGTGCCAGCAGCTGGGGAAGCGGACAGGAGCAGTTCTTC
NA	TRBV9	TRBJ2-2	NA	CASSVTPLVSGELFF	TGTGCCAGCAGCGTAACCCCCCTGGTATCCGGGGAGCTGTTTTTT
NA	TRBV20-1	TRBJ1-1	many	CSARDRTITFF	TGCAGTGCTAGAGACAGGACTATCACTTTCTTT
TRBD2	TRBV6-5	TRBJ2-1	NA	CASSSPGLGQNEQFF	TGTGCCAGCAGTTCTCCGGGACTAGGGCAGAATGAGCAGTTCTTC
NA	TRBV6-6	TRBJ2-1	few	CASSKGGARDNEQFF	TGTGCCAGCAGCAAGGGGGGAGCGAGGGACAATGAGCAGTTCTTC
TRBD1	TRBV27	TRBJ2-7	few	CASSRCVDRYCYEQYF	TGTGCCAGCAGTCGTTGTGTGGACAGGTATTGCTACGAGCAGTACTTC
TRBD2	TRBV5-4	TRBJ2-7	NA	CASSPAPGTSGSYEQYF	TGTGCCAGCAGCCCAGCCCCTGGGACTAGCGGGAGCTACGAGCAGTACTTC
NA	TRBV5-4	TRBJ1-2	NA	CASSLGVGNYGYTF	TGTGCCAGCAGCTTGGGGGTCGGAAACTATGGCTACACCTTC